The 17 T cell receptor beta chains presented below share a single source sample, sequenced in a study of control samples from healthy donors and cancer patients. The table came from immunoSEQ multiplex PCR; TCRdb's copy has only in-frame clones and leaves some out. The sample contains about 170,000 clones, approximately 92% of which appear only once. The sample taken for sequencing was blood. Every receptor here comes from a woman aged 55 to 70 in good health.

The genes are TRBV11-2 and TRBJ1-1; tentative D call: TRBD1 (5 bases). CDR3 length: 14 residues. Germline lookup yields CDR1 SGHAT and CDR2 FQNNGV. V was pared by 4 bases and J by 1 base, with 10 bases between. CDR3 bases: TGTGCCAGCAGCTCACAAACAGGGAACACTGAAGCTTTCTTT. Protein product: CASSSQTGNTEAFF.

The V gene is TRBV12-3 or TRBV12-4, the J gene TRBJ1-2; TRBD1 aligns across 7 bases. Unmatched junction bases numbered 3, after V lost 6 bases and J lost 2 bases. This CDR3 is built from 13 residues. The CDR3: CASSKQGNYGYTF. CDR3 nucleotide sequence: TGTGCCAGCAGCAAACAGGGGAACTATGGCTACACCTTC.

V and J are TRBV5-1 and TRBJ2-5; maybe TRBD2 (6 bases). Trimming removed 1 base from V and 2 bases from J, with 12 bases in between. The CDR3 is 15 amino acids. Germline CDR1 SGHRS, CDR2 YFSETQ. CDR3 residues: CASSLFPGEQETQYF. The CDR3 DNA reads as TGCGCCAGCAGCTTGTTTCCGGGAGAACAAGAGACCCAGTACTTC. Variable domain in full (rest from reference TRBV5-1 and TRBJ2-5): KAGVTQTPRYLIKTRGQQVTLSCSPISGHRSVSWYQQTPGQGLQFLFEYFSETQRNKGNFPGRFSGRQFSNSRSEMNVSTLELGDSALYLCASSLFPGEQETQYFGPGTRLLVL.

This rearrangement joins TRBV19 to TRBJ2-2, with TRBD2 matching over 13 bases. The CDR3 loop spans 18 amino acids. V dropped 0 bases and J dropped 7; count of bases not matched to a gene: 8. Germline V gives CDR1 LNHDA, CDR2 SQIVND (reference sequence). The CDR3 DNA is TGTGCCAGTAGTATAGAGGGTCCGGGACTAGCGGGGAGCGGGGAGCTGTTTTTT. Its protein product is CASSIEGPGLAGSGELFF.

Concerning this clone: In the same sample, other DNA sequences code for this CDR3. The gene calls are TRBV24-1 and TRBJ2-2; no reliable D call. Germline CDR1 KGHDR, CDR2 SFDVKD. The CDR3 loop spans 13 amino acids. The V and J ends lost 9 bases and 1 base respectively, with 8 bases between them. CDR3 residues: CATFDGNTGELFF. The CDR3 nucleotides read TGTGCCACCTTCGATGGGAACACCGGGGAGCTGTTTTTT.

The rearrangement uses TRBV4-3 and TRBJ1-4; D is perhaps TRBD1 (6 bases). Trimming removed 3 bases from V and 7 bases from J, with 15 bases in between. Germline V gene sequence: CDR1 LGHNA, CDR2 YSLEER. The CDR3 loop spans 15 amino acids. The DNA for the CDR3 is TGCGCCAGCAGCCACGAGGGGGGCTCGGGTGAAAAACTGTTTTTT. Its translation: CASSHEGGSGEKLFF.

V usage is TRBV21-1 and J usage is TRBJ1-3; TRBD1 was called by the table and not checked on the DNA. TRBV21-1 is termed a pseudogene. The CDR3 length is 17 residues. In DNA, the CDR3 is TGTGCCAGCAGCACGCTAATAACAGGACACCAAGGAAACACCATATATTTT. Amino acid sequence: CASSTLITGHQGNTIYF.

V gene TRBV21-1 combines with J gene TRBJ1-1. TRBV21-1 is marked as a pseudogene. This CDR3 spans 14 amino acids. CDR3 region: CASSKGWVNTEAFF. CDR3 nucleotides: TGTGCCAGCAGCAAAGGCTGGGTGAACACTGAAGCTTTCTTT.

This clone appeared a single time. The J gene is TRBJ2-1, the V gene TRBV5-4; 10 bases agree with TRBD2. V trimming: 0 bases; J trimming: 3 bases; junction bases outside the gene matches: 6. The germline V gene encodes CDR1 SGHNT and CDR2 YYREEE (reference sequence). The CDR3 loop spans 17 amino acids. The CDR3 sequence: CASSLALSGGHYNEQFF. CDR3 nucleotides: TGTGCCAGCAGCTTGGCCCTTAGCGGGGGGCACTACAATGAGCAGTTCTTC. Variable domain in full (rest from reference TRBV5-4 and TRBJ2-1): ETGVTQSPTHLIKTRGQQVTLRCSSQSGHNTVSWYQQALGQGPQFIFQYYREEENGRGNFPPRFSGLQFPNYSSELNVNALELDDSALYLCASSLALSGGHYNEQFFGPGTRLTVL.

V is TRBV29-1 and J is TRBJ1-2; perhaps TRBD1 as D (6 bases). Trimming removed 7 bases from V and 6 bases from J, with 15 bases in between. Germline values: CDR1 SQVTM, CDR2 ANQGSEA. The CDR3 totals 12 residues. The CDR3 loop reads CSGAGQGNGYTF. CDR3 nucleotide sequence: TGCAGCGGTGCCGGGCAGGGGAATGGCTACACCTTC.

This clone was recorded only once. The chain is built from TRBV5-1 and TRBJ2-6; D is undetermined. This CDR3 comprises 14 residues. The V gene's germline CDR1 is SGHRS and CDR2 YFSETQ. The V gene lost 2 bases and the J gene lost 4 bases, with 7 bases spanning the gap. The CDR3 DNA sequence: TGCGCCAGCAGCTTCACGGTAGGGGCCAACGTCCTGACTTTC. This sequence encodes CASSFTVGANVLTF. Supplemented by reference TRBV5-1 and TRBJ2-6, the full variable domain reads KAGVTQTPRYLIKTRGQQVTLSCSPISGHRSVSWYQQTPGQGLQFLFEYFSETQRNKGNFPGRFSGRQFSNSRSEMNVSTLELGDSALYLCASSFTVGANVLTFGAGSRLTVL.

This clone was found once. The genes are TRBV2 and TRBJ1-6; D call uncertain. Trimming took 4 bases from V and 5 from J, leaving 12 bases between them. The CDR3 loop spans 15 amino acids. Per germline, CDR1 SNHLY and CDR2 FYNNEI. The chain's CDR3 is CASSVTGANNSPLHF. The CDR3 nucleotides read TGTGCCAGCAGTGTTACGGGAGCCAATAATTCACCCCTCCACTTT.

The chain uses TRBV5-1 and TRBJ1-2; no clear D. This CDR3 is 12 amino acids long. V was trimmed by 1 base and J by 8 bases, leaving 9 bases between them. Germline lookup yields CDR1 SGHRS and CDR2 YFSETQ. CDR3 in DNA: TGCGCCAGCAGCTTGAACCGGCAGGGCTACACCTTC. Translation gives CASSLNRQGYTF.

The rearrangement joins TRBV5-1 to TRBJ2-1; D remains ambiguous. CDR1 and CDR2 from the germline V gene are SGHRS and YFSETQ. The V gene lost 4 bases and the J gene lost 1 base, with 15 bases spanning the gap. The CDR3 is made up of 16 amino acids. The CDR3 protein is CASSQFMVSSYNEQFF. The CDR3 DNA reads TGCGCCAGCAGCCAATTCATGGTGAGTTCCTACAATGAGCAGTTCTTC.

This chain joins TRBV5-6 and TRBJ1-3, with D unclear. Germline values: CDR1 SGHDT, CDR2 YYEEEE. V lost 6 bases and J 4 bases, leaving 8 bases between the germline ends. CDR3 size: 12 residues. In DNA, the CDR3 is TGTGCCAGCACCTCTAGCGGAAACACCATATATTTT. Encoded protein: CASTSSGNTIYF. Full variable domain (outside the CDR3, taken from reference TRBV5-6 and TRBJ1-3): DAGVTQSPTHLIKTRGQQVTLRCSPKSGHDTVSWYQQALGQGPQFIFQYYEEEERQRGNFPDRFSGHQFPNYSSELNVNALLLGDSALYLCASTSSGNTIYFGEGSWLTVV.

The chain links TRBV6-5 to TRBJ2-7; 9 bases line up with TRBD2. The CDR3 has 15 amino acids. The ends lost 7 bases at V and 9 bases at J; junction bases unmatched: 16. Germline CDR1 MNHEY, CDR2 SVGAGI. The CDR3 DNA sequence: TGTGCCAGCACTACGGGGAGCGGGGGGCTGACCGGGCAGTACTTC. It yields the protein CASTTGSGGLTGQYF.

As for this clone: Within the sample, other DNA sequences also encode this same CDR3. The chain is built from TRBV5-1 and TRBJ1-4, with D maybe TRBD1 (6 bases). This CDR3 spans 14 amino acids. Germline CDR1 reads SGHRS; CDR2 reads YFSETQ. Trimming left V 2 bases short and J 2 bases short, with 7 bases between. In DNA form, the CDR3 reads TGCGCCAGCAGCTTAGGGGGGACTAATGAAAAACTGTTTTTT. This sequence encodes CASSLGGTNEKLFF.